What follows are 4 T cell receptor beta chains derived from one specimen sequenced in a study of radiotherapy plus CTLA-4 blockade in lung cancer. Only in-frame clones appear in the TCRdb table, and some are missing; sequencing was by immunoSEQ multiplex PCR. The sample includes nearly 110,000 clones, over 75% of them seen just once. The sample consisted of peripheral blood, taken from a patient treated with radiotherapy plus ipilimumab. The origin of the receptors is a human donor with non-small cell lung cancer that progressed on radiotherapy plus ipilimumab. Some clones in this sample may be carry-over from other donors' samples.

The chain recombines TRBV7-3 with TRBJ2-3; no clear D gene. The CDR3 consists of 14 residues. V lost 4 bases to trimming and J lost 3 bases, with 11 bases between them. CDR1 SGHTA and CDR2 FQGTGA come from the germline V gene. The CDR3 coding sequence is TGTGCCAGCAGCTCGTTAGGTTTGACAGATACGCAGTATTTT. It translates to CASSSLGLTDTQYF.

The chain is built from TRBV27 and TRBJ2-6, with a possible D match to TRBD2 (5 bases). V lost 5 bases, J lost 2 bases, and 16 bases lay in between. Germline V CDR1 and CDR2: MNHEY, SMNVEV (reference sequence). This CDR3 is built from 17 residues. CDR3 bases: TGTGCCAGCAGTCCCGGGATAACCCCACCTGGGGCCAACGTCCTGACTTTC. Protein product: CASSPGITPPGANVLTF.

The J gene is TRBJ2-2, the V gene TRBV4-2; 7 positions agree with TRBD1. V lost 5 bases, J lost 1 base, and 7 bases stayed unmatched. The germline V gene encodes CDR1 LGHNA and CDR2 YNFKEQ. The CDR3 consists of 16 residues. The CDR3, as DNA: TGTGCCAGCAGCTCCGGACAGGTAGAGAACACCGGGGAGCTGTTTTTT. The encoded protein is CASSSGQVENTGELFF.

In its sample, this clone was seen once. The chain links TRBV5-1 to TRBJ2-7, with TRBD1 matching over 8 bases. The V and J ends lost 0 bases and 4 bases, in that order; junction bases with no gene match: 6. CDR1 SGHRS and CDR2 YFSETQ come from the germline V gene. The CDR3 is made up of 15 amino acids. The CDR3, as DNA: TGCGCCAGCAGCTTGGAGGCACAGGGGGATTACGAGCAGTACTTC. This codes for CASSLEAQGDYEQYF.